The 30 T cell receptor beta chains given below trace back to one sample, sequenced in a study of blood T cell repertoires in COVID-19. Repertoires were generated with immunoSEQ multiplex PCR, while TCRdb's copy carries only in-frame clones and drops some. Of roughly 140,000 clones in the sample, approximately 80% were seen once. Sequenced material: peripheral blood. Receptors originate from a man in his sixties with active or convalescent COVID-19.

The chain links TRBV29-1 to TRBJ2-3, with 9 bases that match TRBD2. The V segment lost 6 bases and the J segment 3 bases; nucleotides outside the gene matches: 13. Germline V gene data show CDR1 as SQVTM and CDR2 as ANQGSEA. CDR3 length: 16 residues. The CDR3 sequence: CSVGPRGGVLTDTQYF. The CDR3 region has the DNA TGCAGCGTCGGCCCGCGGGGGGGGGTTTTGACAGATACGCAGTATTTT.

This clone has only a few counts. The chain couples TRBV7-3 to TRBJ2-5; 10 bases are shared with TRBD1. J lost 5 bases, V lost 4 bases, and 4 bases had no gene match. Germline CDR1 reads SGHTA; CDR2 reads FQGTGA. The CDR3 length is 14 residues. The DNA for the CDR3 is TGTGCCAGCAGCTCGACAGGGGGCGTCGAGACCCAGTACTTC. It translates to CASSSTGGVETQYF.

This clone appeared a few times. This sequence joins TRBV6-2 or TRBV6-3 and TRBJ2-7, with D perhaps matching TRBD1 (7 bases). CDR1 is MNHEY and CDR2 is SVGEGT in the germline V gene. V lost 5 bases and J lost 6, with 11 bases in between. This CDR3 contains 12 residues. The CDR3 bases are TGTGCCAGCAGTCCCCAGGGGGGCGAGCAGTACTTC. Encoded protein: CASSPQGGEQYF.

CDR3 bases: TGTGCCAGCAGCTTGGTGAAGGCGGGAGGGCACAATGAGCAGTTCTTC. The encoded protein is CASSLVKAGGHNEQFF. The V and J genes are TRBV5-5 and TRBJ2-1; 9 nucleotides line up with TRBD2. Trimming cost V 0 bases and J 5 bases; bases outside gene matches: 6. The CDR3 covers 16 residues. Looked up from germline, CDR1 is SGHKS and CDR2 is YYEKEE (reference sequence). Full variable domain (remainder filled in from reference TRBV5-5 and TRBJ2-1): DAGVTQSPTHLIKTRGQQVTLRCSPISGHKSVSWYQQVLGQGPQFIFQYYEKEERGRGNFPDRFSARQFPNYSSELNVNALLLGDSALYLCASSLVKAGGHNEQFFGPGTRLTVL.

The J gene is TRBJ1-2, the V gene TRBV5-1; 8 bases map to TRBD1. CDR3 length: 18 amino acids. Looked up from germline, CDR1 is SGHRS and CDR2 is YFSETQ. V gave up 2 bases and J gave up 0 bases; unmatched junction bases: 12. The CDR3 coding sequence is TGCGCCAGCAGCTTAAGCTTCGGACAGGGAGATTCTAACTATGGCTACACCTTC. Translating gives CASSLSFGQGDSNYGYTF.

The chain has TRBV5-1 and TRBJ2-7; 9 bases fit TRBD2. Losses at the gene ends were 9 bases for V and 4 bases for J; bases not matched to a gene: 11. This CDR3 contains 14 residues. Germline CDR1 is SGHRS and CDR2 is YFSETQ. DNA of the CDR3: TGCGCCACCAGAGAGACTAGCGGACCTTACGAGCAGTACTTC. Protein: CATRETSGPYEQYF.

The chain recombines TRBV6-2 or TRBV6-3 with TRBJ1-2; D may be TRBD1 (5 bases). The CDR3 length is 13 residues. Germline values: CDR1 MNHEY, CDR2 SVGEGT. The V end lost 0 bases, the J end lost 8 bases, and 10 bases lay between the germline ends. The CDR3 spells CASSYSTSGGYTF. Here the CDR3 DNA reads TGTGCCAGCAGTTACTCGACGTCAGGGGGCTACACCTTC.

The chain is built from TRBV7-2 and TRBJ1-2; 10 nucleotides line up with TRBD1. The germline CDR1 and CDR2 sequences are SGHTA and FQGNSA. The CDR3 totals 17 residues. The junction had 12 bases not matched to a gene; V was cut back by 1 base and J by 7 bases. DNA for the CDR3: TGTGCCAGCAGCTTAGATGGGACAGGGGTCTTTTTAGGTGGCTACACCTTC. Translating it yields CASSLDGTGVFLGGYTF.

The rearrangement joins TRBV11-2 to TRBJ1-6; TRBD1 might be the D (6 bases). The CDR3 has 17 residues. CDR1 is SGHAT, CDR2 FQNNGV, per germline. Trimming shortened V by 4 bases and J by 7 bases, and 20 bases separated the two germline ends. The CDR3 coding sequence is TGTGCCAGCAGCTCAGGGACCGGGGGGCTCGGGAATTCACCCCTCCACTTT. It yields the protein CASSSGTGGLGNSPLHF. Combining the CDR3 with reference TRBV11-2 and TRBJ1-6 gives the whole variable domain EAGVAQSPRYKIIEKRQSVAFWCNPISGHATLYWYQQILGQGPKLLIQFQNNGVVDDSQLPKDRFSAERLKGVDSTLKIQPAKLEDSAVYLCASSSGTGGLGNSPLHFGNGTRLTVT.

The chain links TRBV27 to TRBJ1-5; 7 bases fit TRBD1. Unmatched junction bases numbered 7, after V lost 5 bases and J lost 3 bases. The CDR3 extends over 15 amino acids. Per the germline V gene, CDR1 is MNHEY and CDR2 is SMNVEV (reference sequence). The chain's CDR3 is CASSPLTGPNQPQHF. In nucleotides, the CDR3 is TGTGCCAGCAGTCCACTGACAGGGCCCAATCAGCCCCAGCATTTT.

In its sample, this clone was seen once. The chain uses TRBV5-5 and TRBJ2-2; D is perhaps TRBD1 (6 bases). Trimming removed 4 bases at V and 9 bases at J, with 19 bases between. The CDR3 extends over 15 amino acids. Germline loops: CDR1 SGHKS, CDR2 YYEKEE (reference sequence). The CDR3 protein is CASSPRTDSSRELFF. The CDR3 nucleotides are TGTGCCAGCAGCCCCCGGACAGATAGCTCGAGGGAGCTGTTTTTT.

The rearrangement joins TRBV28 to TRBJ1-1; a weak D match, TRBD1 (5 bases). The V gene's germline CDR1 is MDHEN and CDR2 SYDVKM. Trimming removed 2 bases at V and 1 base at J, with 23 bases between. The CDR3 extends over 19 amino acids. CDR3 DNA: TGTGCCAGCAGTTTAAACCTAGATCCGATGGGGGGAAGGAACACTGAAGCTTTCTTT. Its protein product is CASSLNLDPMGGRNTEAFF.

The chain employs TRBV28 and TRBJ2-2, with D tentatively TRBD1 (6 bases). The CDR3 has 14 residues. The germline gives CDR1 MDHEN, CDR2 SYDVKM. V dropped 7 bases and J dropped 5 bases, with 14 bases sitting between them. CDR3 coding DNA: TGTGCCAGCAAACACGGGGACAAAACCGGGGAGCTGTTTTTT. This codes for CASKHGDKTGELFF.

The rearrangement uses TRBV5-4 and TRBJ2-7; 9 nucleotides agree with TRBD2. V was pared by 4 bases and J by 7 bases, with 9 bases of the junction left unmatched. Germline V gene data show CDR1 as SGHNT and CDR2 as YYREEE (reference sequence). This CDR3 has 14 residues. CDR3 nucleotide sequence: TGTGCCAGCAGCGGGGCTAGCGGGATGAGAGAGCAGTACTTC. Protein: CASSGASGMREQYF.

There are a few counts of this clone. The rearrangement joins TRBV19 to TRBJ1-6, with D unclear. This CDR3 contains 12 residues. Trimming removed 7 bases at V and 7 bases at J, with 8 bases between. The V gene's germline CDR1 is LNHDA and CDR2 SQIVND (reference sequence). Here the CDR3 reads CASKQMNSPLHF. CDR3 in DNA: TGTGCCAGTAAACAGATGAATTCACCCCTCCACTTT.

The V and J genes are TRBV28 and TRBJ2-1; no clear D. The V gene lost 7 bases and the J gene lost 6 bases, with 13 bases spanning the gap. Germline values: CDR1 MDHEN, CDR2 SYDVKM. The CDR3 totals 13 residues. The CDR3 coding sequence is TGTGCCAGCACCCAAGTGGCGGCCAATGAGCAGTTCTTC. Translating it yields CASTQVAANEQFF.

This chain connects TRBV27 to TRBJ2-6; 7 nucleotides agree with TRBD1. Germline values: CDR1 MNHEY, CDR2 SMNVEV (reference sequence). V was pared by 8 bases and J by 5 bases, with 6 bases of the junction left unmatched. The CDR3 runs 14 residues. The CDR3: CASGDRARANVLTF. CDR3 coding DNA: TGTGCCAGCGGAGACAGGGCTCGGGCCAACGTCCTGACTTTC.

This chain links TRBV7-3 with TRBJ2-2; a possible D gene is TRBD2 (6 bases). Germline V lookup: CDR1 SGHTA, CDR2 FQGTGA. CDR3 size: 12 residues. V shed 4 bases and J shed 6 bases, with 6 bases lying between them. The CDR3 loop is CASSSGAGELFF. The CDR3 coding sequence is TGTGCCAGCAGCTCGGGGGCCGGGGAGCTGTTTTTT.

The chain is built from TRBV19 and TRBJ1-2, with D possibly being TRBD1 (6 bases). Germline assignment: CDR1 LNHDA and CDR2 SQIVND (reference sequence). There are 17 residues in the CDR3. The V end was cut by 3 bases, the J end by 5 bases, with 22 bases between. CDR3 in DNA: TGTGCCAGTAGTATGACAGGCTCGGTCTCATTTACTTATGGCTACACCTTC. Encoded protein: CASSMTGSVSFTYGYTF.

This clone was seen just once. The genes are TRBV2 and TRBJ2-7, with TRBD1 matching over 10 bases. The J segment lost 6 bases and the V segment lost 7 bases, leaving 9 bases of the junction unmatched. Germline V gene lookup returns CDR1 SNHLY and CDR2 FYNNEI. There are 14 residues in the CDR3. The CDR3: CASTNRDRGVEQYF. The CDR3 region has the DNA TGTGCCAGCACTAACCGGGACAGGGGTGTCGAGCAGTACTTC. The full variable domain, in which reference TRBV2 and TRBJ2-7 provide the parts outside the CDR3, is EPEVTQTPSHQVTQMGQEVILRCVPISNHLYFYWYRQILGQKVEFLVSFYNNEISEKSEIFDDQFSVERPDGSNFTLKIRSTKLEDSAMYFCASTNRDRGVEQYFGPGTRLTVT.

The chain has TRBV28 and TRBJ1-2, with a tentative D call TRBD1 (5 bases). V was shortened by 6 bases and J by 4 bases, with 12 bases between the two germline ends. The CDR3 runs 13 residues. Germline CDR1 and CDR2: MDHEN and SYDVKM. The CDR3 region is CASSLPQGYGYTF. The CDR3 DNA sequence: TGTGCCAGCAGCCTCCCCCAGGGCTATGGCTACACCTTC.

The CDR3 protein is CASSLAGAPSYEQYF. As DNA, the CDR3 is TGTGCCAGCAGTTTAGCGGGAGCACCTTCCTACGAGCAGTACTTC. The J gene is TRBJ2-7, the V gene TRBV6-2 or TRBV6-3, with 9 positions matching TRBD2. The junction had 5 bases not matched to a gene; V was cut back by 4 bases and J by 1 base. The CDR3 contains 15 residues. The germline gives CDR1 MNHEY, CDR2 SVGEGT.

As DNA, the CDR3 is TGCGCCGCGACTAGCGGCGGAAACATTCAGTACTTC. Protein: CAATSGGNIQYF. The J gene is TRBJ2-4, the V gene TRBV29-1, with TRBD2 matching 9 bases. The CDR3 spans 12 residues. Germline CDR1 SQVTM, CDR2 ANQGSEA.

The chain employs TRBV20-1 and TRBJ1-5, with 7 nucleotides matching TRBD1. V shed 3 bases, J shed 7 bases, and the junction held 6 bases outside the gene matches. Germline-derived CDR1 and CDR2 are DFQATT and SNEGSKA (reference sequence). The CDR3 runs to 13 residues. The CDR3 DNA reads as TGCAGTGCTAGTCTTCGACAGGGACAGCCCCAGCATTTT. This translates into CSASLRQGQPQHF.

This chain connects TRBV6-4 to TRBJ2-7; D is possibly TRBD2 (7 bases). CDR1 and CDR2 from the germline V gene are MRHNA and SNTAGT. The CDR3 contains 16 residues. V was trimmed by 1 base and J by 4 bases, leaving 17 bases between them. The CDR3 DNA reads TGTGCCAGCAGTGACTGGGGGGGGGCTCGATGGTACGAGCAGTACTTC. Its protein is CASSDWGGARWYEQYF.

This clone was seen just once. V is TRBV4-3 and J is TRBJ2-3, with D tentatively TRBD2 (6 bases). Per the germline V gene, CDR1 is LGHNA and CDR2 is YSLEER. This CDR3 has 17 residues. V was clipped by 1 base and J by 1 base, with 15 bases between them. The DNA of the CDR3 is TGCGCCAGCAGCCAAGGAGTCCGGGGGAGTCGCACAGATACGCAGTATTTT. As protein: CASSQGVRGSRTDTQYF.

The genes are TRBV18 and TRBJ2-1; 8 bases match TRBD2. The J segment lost 4 bases and the V segment lost 0 bases, leaving 5 bases of the junction unmatched. This CDR3 contains 16 residues. Looked up from germline, CDR1 is KGHSH and CDR2 is LQKENI. The CDR3 region is CASSPPPRGGYNEQFF. For the CDR3, the DNA is TGTGCCAGCTCACCACCCCCCCGGGGGGGGTACAATGAGCAGTTCTTC. The full variable domain, in which reference TRBV18 and TRBJ2-1 provide the parts outside the CDR3, is NAGVMQNPRHLVRRRGQEARLRCSPMKGHSHVYWYRQLPEEGLKFMVYLQKENIIDESGMPKERFSAEFPKEGPSILRIQQVVRGDSAAYFCASSPPPRGGYNEQFFGPGTRLTVL.

The chain recombines TRBV11-3 with TRBJ1-5; D remains ambiguous. The CDR3 is 14 amino acids. V was trimmed by 2 bases and J by 0 bases, leaving 5 bases between them. Per the germline V gene, CDR1 is SGHNT and CDR2 is YENEEA. CDR3 coding DNA: TGTGCCAGCAGCTTACGGGGTAGCAATCAGCCCCAGCATTTT. Protein sequence: CASSLRGSNQPQHF.

The chain carries TRBV15 and TRBJ2-7, with a possible D match to TRBD2 (6 bases). CDR3 length equals 15 residues. Germline V gives CDR1 LNHNV, CDR2 YYDKDF (reference sequence). Trimming left V 1 base short and J 3 bases short, with 13 bases between. Here the CDR3 reads CATSRGGGGSYEQYF. The CDR3, as DNA: TGTGCCACCAGCAGAGGTGGAGGAGGGAGCTACGAGCAGTACTTC.

This clone was picked up a small number of times. V and J are TRBV28 and TRBJ2-6; TRBD1 is a possible D gene (5 bases). Germline loops: CDR1 MDHEN, CDR2 SYDVKM. The CDR3 spans 15 residues. Trimming shortened V by 5 bases and J by 0 bases, and 8 bases separated the two germline ends. The DNA of the CDR3 is TGTGCCAGCAGTAGCAGGGTCTCTGGGGCCAACGTCCTGACTTTC. Amino acids: CASSSRVSGANVLTF.